The rows below give T cell receptor beta chains drawn from one sample of a study of technical replicates of blood from a few donors. Profiling relied on immunoSEQ multiplex PCR, and the TCRdb table lists in-frame clones only, not all of them. The table includes 98,000 or so clones, almost 96% detected once. The sequenced sample consisted of T cells isolated from PBMCs. The receptors here all came from a human donor in good health. The CDR3 runs from the conserved cysteine through the conserved F or W. D genes are given only for firm matches. Clone size is shown for a subset of rows, as once, few, many or a class of expanded clone.

size	D	V	J	CDR3	DNA
.	.	TRBV7-9	TRBJ2-1	CASSLAIGGAQHNEQFF	TGTGCCAGCAGCTTAGCGATTGGGGGGGCGCAACACAATGAGCAGTTCTTC
.	.	TRBV27	TRBJ2-3	CASSSPTRRSPTDTQYF	TGTGCCAGCAGTAGCCCCACTAGGCGGTCCCCAACAGATACGCAGTATTTT
.	.	TRBV11-2	TRBJ2-2	CAKRGGPWATGELFF	TGTGCCAAAAGGGGGGGGCCCTGGGCCACCGGGGAGCTGTTTTTT
once	.	TRBV2	TRBJ1-5	CASSEVANQPQHF	TGTGCCAGCAGCGAGGTAGCAAATCAGCCCCAGCATTTT
once	.	TRBV18	TRBJ1-2	CASSPRMGSYYGYTF	TGTGCCAGCTCACCACGGATGGGCAGTTACTATGGCTACACCTTC
.	TRBD1	TRBV5-5	TRBJ1-6	CASSLGDSYSPLHF	TGTGCCAGCAGCTTGGGGGACAGCTATTCACCCCTCCACTTT
.	.	TRBV5-1	TRBJ2-2	CASSTGQAPTGELFF	TGCGCCAGCAGCACCGGACAAGCCCCCACCGGGGAGCTGTTTTTT
.	.	TRBV15	TRBJ2-3	CATSRAGRPDTQYF	TGTGCCACCAGCAGAGCAGGTAGGCCAGATACGCAGTATTTT
.	TRBD1	TRBV7-9	TRBJ2-5	CASSLVSGQGQETQYF	TGTGCCAGCAGCTTAGTCTCCGGACAGGGCCAAGAGACCCAGTACTTC
.	.	TRBV5-1	TRBJ2-1	CASSRGSSYNEQFF	TGCGCCAGCAGCCGGGGGAGCTCCTACAATGAGCAGTTCTTC
.	.	TRBV7-5	TRBJ1-1	CVRSLRTGEMDTEAFF	TGTGTCAGAAGCTTAAGGACAGGGGAGATGGACACTGAAGCTTTCTTT
.	TRBD2	TRBV27	TRBJ2-1	CASSLGGGRSYNEQFF	TGTGCCAGCAGTTTAGGTGGCGGGAGGTCGTACAATGAGCAGTTCTTC
.	.	TRBV7-2	TRBJ2-1	CASSLGAGYNEQFF	TGTGCCAGCAGCTTAGGTGCGGGTTACAATGAGCAGTTCTTC
.	.	TRBV12-5	TRBJ2-3	CASGSTGVLTDTQYF	TGTGCTAGTGGTTCCACGGGAGTGCTCACAGATACGCAGTATTTT
once	.	TRBV19	TRBJ2-2	CASTDRNTGELFF	TGTGCCAGTACGGACAGGAACACCGGGGAGCTGTTTTTT
once	.	TRBV18	TRBJ2-2	CASSPMWSANTGELFF	TGTGCCAGCTCACCGATGTGGAGCGCGAACACCGGGGAGCTGTTTTTT
.	TRBD2	TRBV7-9	TRBJ2-1	CASSLFPRGRYHNEQFF	TGTGCCAGCAGCTTGTTCCCCCGCGGGAGGTATCACAATGAGCAGTTCTTC
once	.	TRBV29-1	TRBJ2-1	CSVLFYEQFF	TGCAGCGTTCTATTCTATGAGCAGTTCTTC
.	.	TRBV11-2	TRBJ2-7	CASSLYRGAYEQYF	TGTGCCAGCAGCTTATACCGGGGAGCCTACGAGCAGTACTTC
.	TRBD2	TRBV11-3	TRBJ2-1	CASSLSAGGPAEQFF	TGTGCCAGCAGCCTATCAGCGGGAGGGCCAGCTGAGCAGTTCTTC
once	.	TRBV5-1	TRBJ2-1	CASSLAQSNEQFF	TGCGCCAGCAGCTTGGCACAGAGCAATGAGCAGTTCTTC
.	.	TRBV5-4	TRBJ2-3	CASSLQNTDTQYF	TGTGCCAGCAGCTTACAAAACACAGATACGCAGTATTTT
.	.	TRBV2	TRBJ1-2	CARNYGYTF	TGTGCGAGGAACTATGGCTACACCTTC
.	TRBD2	TRBV29-1	TRBJ2-3	CSVGRAGVADTQYF	TGCAGCGTCGGACGGGCGGGAGTGGCAGATACGCAGTATTTT
.	.	TRBV7-9	TRBJ1-5	CASSPPGYSNQPQHF	TGTGCCAGCAGCCCCCCGGGTTATAGCAATCAGCCCCAGCATTTT
.	.	TRBV11-3	TRBJ2-5	CASTTGHIQDETQYF	TGTGCCAGCACTACCGGACACATCCAGGACGAGACCCAGTACTTC
.	.	TRBV11-2	TRBJ1-4	CASSAPLGDPNEKLFF	TGTGCCAGCAGCGCGCCCTTGGGAGATCCTAATGAAAAACTGTTTTTT
.	.	TRBV7-8	TRBJ2-7	CASSLVDEDYEQYF	TGTGCCAGCAGCTTAGTAGATGAGGACTACGAGCAGTACTTC
.	.	TRBV6-4	TRBJ2-3	CASSDRREDTQYF	TGTGCCAGCAGTGACCGACGGGAAGATACGCAGTATTTT
.	.	TRBV29-1	TRBJ2-5	CSFSQVGETQYF	TGCAGCTTCTCACAGGTAGGAGAGACCCAGTACTTC
.	TRBD2	TRBV6-1	TRBJ2-7	CASSSGTTFYEQYF	TGTGCCAGCAGTTCCGGGACTACTTTCTACGAGCAGTACTTC
.	.	TRBV14	TRBJ2-7	CASSHASGQTYPYEQYF	TGTGCCAGCAGCCACGCCTCGGGACAAACTTATCCCTACGAGCAGTACTTC
.	.	TRBV6-1	TRBJ2-3	CASSDGGLPPDTQYF	TGTGCCAGCAGTGACGGGGGGCTCCCGCCAGATACGCAGTATTTT
.	.	TRBV27	TRBJ2-1	CASSFRGSEQFF	TGTGCCAGCAGTTTTCGTGGGAGTGAGCAGTTCTTC
.	.	TRBV27	TRBJ1-1	CASSFGGRTNTEAFF	TGTGCCAGCAGTTTTGGCGGGCGGACGAACACTGAAGCTTTCTTT
.	TRBD2	TRBV13	TRBJ2-7	CASNEGTSGRAREQYF	TGTGCCAGCAACGAGGGGACTAGCGGGAGGGCGAGGGAGCAGTACTTC
.	.	TRBV5-1	TRBJ2-7	CASGLSGGRSYEQYF	TGCGCCAGCGGACTATCTGGGGGTCGGAGCTACGAGCAGTACTTC
once	.	TRBV9	TRBJ1-5	CASSVGSGTGNQPQHF	TGTGCCAGCAGCGTAGGTTCGGGAACGGGCAATCAGCCCCAGCATTTT
.	.	TRBV6-5	TRBJ2-6	CASSYSITTGANVLTF	TGTGCCAGCAGTTACTCAATTACAACTGGGGCCAACGTCCTGACTTTC
.	TRBD2	TRBV5-4	TRBJ2-7	CASSLVFGQRDYEQYF	TGTGCCAGCAGCTTGGTATTCGGTCAGCGGGACTACGAGCAGTACTTC
.	TRBD1	TRBV7-9	TRBJ1-1	CASGGGTGDTEAFF	TGTGCCAGCGGTGGCGGGACAGGGGACACTGAAGCTTTCTTT
.	.	TRBV27	TRBJ2-5	CASSLLFGLETQYF	TGTGCCAGCAGTCTATTATTCGGTTTAGAGACCCAGTACTTC
once	.	TRBV30	TRBJ2-7	CAWSASSGQEQYF	TGTGCCTGGAGTGCCTCAAGCGGCCAGGAGCAGTACTTC
.	.	TRBV6-4	TRBJ2-1	CASSGGATDEQFF	TGTGCCAGCAGTGGCGGGGCTACAGATGAGCAGTTCTTC
.	TRBD1	TRBV28	TRBJ1-1	CASSFRGPTEAFF	TGTGCCAGCAGTTTCAGGGGGCCGACTGAAGCTTTCTTT
.	.	TRBV5-1	TRBJ1-1	CASSFTGQNTEAFF	TGCGCCAGCAGCTTCACGGGACAGAACACTGAAGCTTTCTTT